The T cell receptor (beta chain) under discussion was sequenced for a study of neurological immune-mediated disorders. This clonotype was seen many times. Looked up from germline, CDR1 is ENHRY and CDR2 is SYGVKD. CDR3 length: 13 amino acids. Deletions cut 2 bases from V and 10 bases from J, with 11 bases between. cDNA was made by 5'RACE with 10-nucleotide random UMIs. TCRdb re-called the 5' RACE reads with MiXCR, one entry per CDR3 protein. The repertoire holds more than 45,000 distinct CDR3 sequences, over 2% seen once, with around 3% in the top ten. The sequence was obtained from a man aged 50-60 years with multiple sclerosis. Specimen: PBMCs. This chain connects TRBV10-3 to TRBJ1-4; D unresolved. CDR3 nucleotides: TGTGCCATCAGTGAGGAGCCCATTGGAAAACTGTTTTTT. This sequence encodes CAISEEPIGKLFF.